This T cell receptor (beta chain) was documented in a study of blood T cell repertoires in COVID-19. Study in general: From the United States, Italy and Spain came samples of acute and convalescent COVID-19. PBMCs, B-cell-depleted T cells, or T cells were the source of the cDNA or gDNA that made up the material.

The CDR3 sequence is 12 residues long. After removal of 3 bases from V and 6 bases from J, the junction contained 1 base not matched to a gene. Germline CDR1 is MGHRA and CDR2 is YSYEKL. Per the original data handling: Quantification of nucleated cells was approximated via reference gene primer amplification. The method was immunoSEQ multiplex PCR; TCRdb's version includes in-frame clones alone and lacks a portion of them. Clone size and V and J calls were adopted from that table, with D and trimming inferred from the DNA. The sample contains some 130,000 clones, approximately 84% of which appear only once.

V and J are TRBV4-1 and TRBJ1-1, with 7 positions matching TRBD1. Material: peripheral blood. This receptor was identified in a woman in her 30s who had recovered from COVID-19. The CDR3 bases are TGCGCCAGCAGCCATGGGACAGCTGAAGCTTTCTTT. Translating it yields CASSHGTAEAFF.